The entry below describes one T cell receptor beta chain. Its antigen is unknown. The V end was cut by 7 bases, the J end by 9 bases, with 19 bases between. CDR3 length equals 14 residues. Germline CDR1 is SGHAT and CDR2 is FQNNGV. This record comes from a study of T cell responses to AZD1222 COVID-19 vaccine. Study results and caveats: No repertoire was sampled before or during the peak T cell response, only after it. Regions 160-218 and 743-854 dominated among vaccine-associated CD4 TCRs spanning spike. Clonal diversity may have been underestimated, and the donors were mostly white British, with more females than males. Once two AZD1222 doses were given, Spike-specific TCR breadth and depth went up.

TCRdb's table, derived via immunoSEQ multiplex PCR, lists solely in-frame clones and lacks some. The sample has 150,000 to 200,000 clones; about nine tenths are singletons. V and J are TRBV11-2 and TRBJ2-1; D gene uncertain. The sample was peripheral blood, taken 28 days after the second AZD1222 dose. This TCR derives from an adult who received the AZD1222 COVID-19 vaccine. The CDR3 nucleotides are TGTGCCAGCATACCGAGTCCAGGAACCGGTGAGCAGTTCTTC. Its translation: CASIPSPGTGEQFF.